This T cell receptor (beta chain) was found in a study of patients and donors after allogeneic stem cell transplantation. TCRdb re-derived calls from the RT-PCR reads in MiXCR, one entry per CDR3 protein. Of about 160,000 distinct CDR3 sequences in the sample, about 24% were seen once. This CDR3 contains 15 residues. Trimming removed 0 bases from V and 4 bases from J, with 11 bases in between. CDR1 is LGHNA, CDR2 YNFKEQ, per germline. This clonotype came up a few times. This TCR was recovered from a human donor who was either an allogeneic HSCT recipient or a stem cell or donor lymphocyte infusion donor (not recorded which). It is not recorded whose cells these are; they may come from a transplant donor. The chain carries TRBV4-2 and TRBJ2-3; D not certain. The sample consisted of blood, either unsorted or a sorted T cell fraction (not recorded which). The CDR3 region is CASSQDGTAADTQYF. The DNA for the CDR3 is TGTGCCAGCAGCCAAGACGGCACAGCAGCAGATACGCAGTATTTT.